The next 25 T cell receptor beta chains were all read from a single sample in a study of blood T cell repertoires in COVID-19 (dated by TCRdb to about 2020). The library was produced with the immunoSEQ multiplex PCR assay. The table comes from immuneACCESS by way of TCRdb, which keeps in-frame sequences with V and J called. Part of the clones is missing from these tables; in studies checked, under half for an unresolved V gene and the rest for unknown reasons. Across this sample there are some 160,000 clones, with 65% to 90% seen only once. Clones ranked in the top ten supply 1.5% to 1.7% of the sample. Sequencing was performed on peripheral blood. All receptors come from a human donor in a cohort sampled during active COVID-19.

The rearrangement joins TRBV6-2 or TRBV6-3 to TRBJ1-2, with 8 bases identical to TRBD1. CDR1 and CDR2 from the germline V gene are MNHEY and SVGEGT. The CDR3 sequence is 15 residues long. V trimming: 6 bases; J trimming: 4 bases; junction bases outside the gene matches: 10. The chain's CDR3 is CASRPPDRDFYGYTF. DNA of the CDR3: TGTGCCAGCAGACCTCCGGACAGGGACTTCTATGGCTACACCTTC.

This sequence joins TRBV5-4 and TRBJ2-7; D remains ambiguous. The CDR3 sequence is 12 residues long. Trimming shortened V by 0 bases and J by 4 bases, and 5 bases separated the two germline ends. Germline lookup yields CDR1 SGHNT and CDR2 YYREEE (reference sequence). CDR3 sequence (DNA): TGTGCCAGCAGCTTGGGTACATACGAGCAGTACTTC. Translation gives CASSLGTYEQYF.

V usage is TRBV18 and J usage is TRBJ1-5; D perhaps matches TRBD1 (5 bases). From germline, CDR1 is KGHSH and CDR2 LQKENI. CDR3 size: 14 residues. V lost 4 bases, J lost 2 bases, and 9 bases lay in between. CDR3 in DNA: TGTGCCAGCTCACTTGGAGGGGGCAATCAGCCCCAGCATTTT. It codes for CASSLGGGNQPQHF.

As for this clone: Other nucleotide sequences in the sample specify the same CDR3. V is TRBV5-6 and J is TRBJ2-3, with D uncertain. This CDR3 is built from 13 residues. Germline values: CDR1 SGHDT, CDR2 YYEEEE. V lost 2 bases and J lost 2, with 6 bases in between. For the CDR3, the DNA is TGTGCCAGCAGCTTAGACTCCACAGATACGCAGTATTTT. Its translation: CASSLDSTDTQYF. Full variable domain (missing parts from reference TRBV5-6 and TRBJ2-3): DAGVTQSPTHLIKTRGQQVTLRCSPKSGHDTVSWYQQALGQGPQFIFQYYEEEERQRGNFPDRFSGHQFPNYSSELNVNALLLGDSALYLCASSLDSTDTQYFGPGTRLTVL.

The J gene is TRBJ1-2, the V gene TRBV7-2; TRBD1 might be the D (5 bases). The V and J ends lost 5 bases and 4 bases respectively, with 14 bases between them. Germline CDR1 and CDR2: SGHTA and FQGNSA. The CDR3 length is 14 residues. CDR3 in amino acids: CASSPQGGSYGYTF. DNA for the CDR3: TGTGCCAGCAGCCCCCAGGGAGGGTCCTATGGCTACACCTTC.

This clone came up a few times. The V call is TRBV5-4, the J call TRBJ2-7, with 8 bases that match TRBD1. Germline loops: CDR1 SGHNT, CDR2 YYREEE (reference sequence). The CDR3 sequence is 11 residues long. Trimming took 6 bases from V and 6 from J; bases not matched to a gene: 2. This CDR3 reads CASTGTGEQYF. The CDR3 nucleotides read TGTGCCAGCACCGGGACAGGCGAGCAGTACTTC.

CDR3 amino acids: CASSEGVWFRGGNQPQHF. CDR3 sequence (DNA): TGTGCCAGCAGTGAAGGAGTGTGGTTTAGGGGCGGCAATCAGCCCCAGCATTTT. The chain joins TRBV6-4 to TRBJ1-5; maybe TRBD1 (5 bases). CDR1 MRHNA and CDR2 SNTAGT come from the germline V gene. CDR3 length: 18 residues. V lost 3 bases, J lost 2 bases, and 20 bases lay in between.

The rearrangement uses TRBV4-3 and TRBJ1-1, with TRBD1 matching over 9 bases. The CDR3 extends over 17 amino acids. The trim removed 1 base at V and 0 bases at J, leaving 6 bases unmatched. Germline lookup yields CDR1 LGHNA and CDR2 YSLEER. The CDR3 is CASSQGRQGDMNTEAFF. The CDR3 nucleotides are TGCGCCAGCAGCCAAGGGCGACAGGGGGACATGAACACTGAAGCTTTCTTT.

The chain combines TRBV27 with TRBJ2-7, with 8 bases fitting TRBD1. Germline CDR1 reads MNHEY; CDR2 reads SMNVEV (reference sequence). V dropped 5 bases and J dropped 1; count of bases not matched to a gene: 7. This CDR3 region has 15 residues. In DNA form, the CDR3 reads TGTGCCAGCAGTGGGGGCAGGGGGCCTTCCTACGAGCAGTACTTC. This translates into CASSGGRGPSYEQYF.

This sequence joins TRBV6-5 and TRBJ1-5; 8 nucleotides match TRBD1. With V trimmed by 6 bases and J by 1 base, 2 bases remained unmatched. The CDR3 runs 14 residues. CDR1 and CDR2 (germline): MNHEY, SVGAGI. The DNA for the CDR3 is TGTGCCAGCAGACGGGACAGGAGCAATCAGCCCCAGCATTTT. It specifies CASRRDRSNQPQHF.

The rearrangement uses TRBV19 and TRBJ1-5; 10 bases are shared with TRBD1. The CDR3 extends over 16 amino acids. The germline V gene has CDR1 LNHDA and CDR2 SQIVND (reference sequence). The trim removed 5 bases at V and 9 bases at J, leaving 13 bases unmatched. This CDR3 is CASSPPGTGVLGPQHF. CDR3 DNA sequence: TGTGCCAGTAGTCCGCCCGGGACAGGGGTCCTTGGGCCCCAGCATTTT.

The genes are TRBV3-1 (or the pseudogene TRBV3-2) and TRBJ1-6; 9 bases are a match to TRBD1. CDR3 length: 16 amino acids. V dropped 4 bases and J dropped 9; count of bases not matched to a gene: 10. Per germline, CDR1 LGHDT and CDR2 YNNKEL (reference sequence). CDR3 sequence reads: CASSLTGGAGVSPLHF. The CDR3 nucleotides read TGTGCCAGCAGCCTAACAGGGGGCGCAGGGGTTTCACCCCTCCACTTT.

The chain is built from TRBV9 and TRBJ2-7, with 10 bases matching TRBD2. The V gene's germline CDR1 is SGDLS and CDR2 YYNGEE. V shed 0 bases, J shed 0 bases, and the junction held 3 bases outside the gene matches. The CDR3 is 16 residues long. The CDR3, as DNA: TGTGCCAGCAGCGTAGAAGCGGGGGGGAGCTCCTACGAGCAGTACTTC. Protein product: CASSVEAGGSSYEQYF.

About this clone itself: The sample has other DNA sequences that encode this CDR3 too. The CDR3 is CASSYSRGPYEQYF. In DNA form, the CDR3 reads TGTGCCAGCAGTTACTCGAGGGGGCCCTACGAGCAGTACTTC. The V gene is TRBV6-5, the J gene TRBJ2-7; TRBD1 matches 7 bases. V lost 0 bases to trimming and J lost 2 bases; unmatched junction nucleotides: 1. This CDR3 comprises 14 residues. Germline assignment: CDR1 MNHEY and CDR2 SVGAGI.

CDR3 residues: CASSQAVGLGNYEQYF. The DNA of the CDR3 is TGTGCCAGCAGCCAAGCTGTCGGACTAGGCAACTACGAGCAGTACTTC. V is TRBV4-2 and J is TRBJ2-7; 7 nucleotides align to TRBD2. V lost 1 base and J lost 3; bases outside the gene matches: 9. Germline CDR1 LGHNA, CDR2 YNFKEQ. The CDR3 is 16 residues long.

The chain combines TRBV28 with TRBJ2-1; TRBD2 might be the D (6 bases). V shed 3 bases and J shed 4 bases, with 16 bases lying between them. The CDR3 is made up of 16 amino acids. Germline values: CDR1 MDHEN, CDR2 SYDVKM. In DNA form, the CDR3 reads TGTGCCAGCAGTTTTGGGGAGGAAGGTCATTACAATGAGCAGTTCTTC. This translates into CASSFGEEGHYNEQFF.

This chain uses TRBV11-2 with TRBJ1-1; D may be TRBD1 (5 bases). V gave up 5 bases and J gave up 0 bases, with 10 bases separating them. Germline V CDR1 and CDR2: SGHAT, FQNNGV. The CDR3 spans 14 residues. The CDR3 nucleotides are TGTGCCAGCAGCAGAGACAGCATGAACACTGAAGCTTTCTTT. Translating it yields CASSRDSMNTEAFF. Filled out from reference TRBV11-2 and TRBJ1-1, the complete variable domain reads EAGVAQSPRYKIIEKRQSVAFWCNPISGHATLYWYQQILGQGPKLLIQFQNNGVVDDSQLPKDRFSAERLKGVDSTLKIQPAKLEDSAVYLCASSRDSMNTEAFFGQGTRLTVV.

The chain carries TRBV5-4 and TRBJ2-1, with 16 positions matching TRBD2. From germline, CDR1 is SGHNT and CDR2 YYREEE (reference sequence). V dropped 4 bases and J dropped 7; count of bases not matched to a gene: 8. This CDR3 is 17 amino acids long. This CDR3 is CASSPGTSGRVGNEQFF. DNA of the CDR3: TGTGCCAGCAGCCCCGGGACTAGCGGGAGGGTAGGTAATGAGCAGTTCTTC.

This clone came up many times. The chain links TRBV5-1 to TRBJ1-1, with 9 positions matching TRBD1. The CDR3 extends over 17 amino acids. The trim removed 4 bases at V and 5 bases at J, leaving 15 bases unmatched. CDR1 and CDR2 (germline): SGHRS, YFSETQ. In DNA form, the CDR3 reads TGCGCCAGCAGCACCGGACAGGGGAAGCGTATCGGGACTGAAGCTTTCTTT. This sequence encodes CASSTGQGKRIGTEAFF.

The chain links TRBV24-1 to TRBJ2-2; D gene ambiguous. Germline CDR1 and CDR2: KGHDR and SFDVKD. The CDR3 length is 16 residues. V lost 3 bases, J lost 0 bases, and 10 bases lay in between. Here the CDR3 DNA reads TGTGCCACCAGTGATCCCCGCGGAGCGAACACCGGGGAGCTGTTTTTT. This gives the protein CATSDPRGANTGELFF.

V is TRBV7-8 and J is TRBJ2-7; tentative D call: TRBD2 (7 bases). The CDR3 length is 15 residues. Germline V gives CDR1 SGHVS, CDR2 FQNEAQ. V was trimmed by 5 bases and J by 5 bases, leaving 19 bases between them. This chain's CDR3 is CASSETYPGGNEQYF. The CDR3, as DNA: TGTGCCAGCAGCGAGACTTATCCGGGGGGCAACGAGCAGTACTTC.

The count of this clone is one. This chain uses TRBV6-5 with TRBJ1-2; TRBD1 might be the D (5 bases). The V gene's germline CDR1 is MNHEY and CDR2 SVGAGI. The CDR3 length is 16 residues. Trimming removed 2 bases at V and 2 bases at J, with 15 bases between. CDR3 residues: CASSYTPGPSNYGYTF. CDR3 coding DNA: TGTGCCAGCAGTTACACGCCAGGGCCATCCAACTATGGCTACACCTTC.

The chain employs TRBV28 and TRBJ2-7; TRBD1 might be the D (6 bases). Trimming shortened V by 7 bases and J by 5 bases, and 12 bases separated the two germline ends. The CDR3 is made up of 12 amino acids. The V gene's germline CDR1 is MDHEN and CDR2 SYDVKM. Here the CDR3 DNA reads TGTGCCAGCATGGACAGTTCCAACGAGCAGTACTTC. Its protein product is CASMDSSNEQYF.

This rearrangement joins TRBV4-2 to TRBJ2-7; 15 bases are a match to TRBD2. V gave up 4 bases and J gave up 3 bases; unmatched junction bases: 1. CDR3 length equals 15 residues. Germline CDR1 is LGHNA and CDR2 is YNFKEQ. CDR3 coding DNA: TGTGCCAGCAGCCCGGGACTAGCGGGAGGCTACGAGCAGTACTTC. Translated, it gives CASSPGLAGGYEQYF.

This clone was counted a single time. The V and J genes are TRBV28 and TRBJ2-3, with 12 bases matching TRBD2. The CDR3 is 16 amino acids. With 5 bases clipped from V and 2 bases from J, the junction kept 5 bases outside the gene matches. The germline V gene has CDR1 MDHEN and CDR2 SYDVKM. The CDR3 protein is CASSAPSGRATDTQYF. The DNA of the CDR3 is TGTGCCAGCAGTGCCCCTAGCGGGAGGGCCACAGATACGCAGTATTTT.